The following is a T cell receptor (beta chain) sequence with its context. This clone may be a read error of a much larger clone one base away. These data belong to a study of tumor-infiltrating lymphocytes in primary liver carcinoma. In the study overall: Surgical resection was the treatment these patients received for primary liver carcinoma.

Priming with a constant-region primer yielded TCR beta cDNA from 400 to 500 ng total RNA. It was through three nested multiplex PCR rounds of slightly modified ARM-PCR that TCR beta libraries arose. TCRdb ran MiXCR on the multiplex PCR reads and lists one entry per CDR3 protein. The sample includes some 180,000 distinct CDR3 sequences, roughly 60% of them seen just once. RNA was extracted from whole blood without cell sorting, alongside germline DNA. The sequence derives from a man aged 40-50 years with primary liver carcinoma and hepatitis B virus infection. The source material was peripheral blood.

CDR3 nucleotides: TGTGCCAGCAGCTCCGGGCGGGGGCCAGCTAACTATGGCTACACCTTC. Its translation is CASSSGRGPANYGYTF. This chain links TRBV11-2 with TRBJ1-2; TRBD1 is a possible D gene (6 bases). This CDR3 has 16 amino acids. Germline CDR1 reads SGHAT; CDR2 reads FQNNGV. V was clipped by 4 bases and J by 0 bases, with 15 bases between them.